Shown below are 23 T cell receptor beta chains from a single sample sequenced in a study of blood T cell repertoires in COVID-19. Here immunoSEQ multiplex PCR was the method, and the copy in TCRdb shows in-frame clones only, minus some. This sample yields 200,000 or so clones, of which 85% to 90% are seen a single time; more than 2.5% belongs to the top ten. The sequencing sample was made of peripheral blood. Every receptor here comes from a man aged 60 to 69 with acute or convalescent COVID-19.

This chain joins TRBV19 and TRBJ1-1; tentative D call: TRBD1 (6 bases). Germline V gene data show CDR1 as LNHDA and CDR2 as SQIVND (reference sequence). The CDR3 runs 17 residues. V lost 5 bases, J lost 1 base, and 20 bases lay in between. CDR3 coding DNA: TGTGCCAGTAGTTCCGGGGGGCTTGGGGAGAGGAACACTGAAGCTTTCTTT. Residues: CASSSGGLGERNTEAFF.

The chain employs TRBV7-6 and TRBJ2-6; no clear D gene. The CDR3 totals 15 residues. The V end lost 3 bases, the J end lost 2 bases, and 8 bases lay between the germline ends. The germline CDR1 and CDR2 sequences are SGHVS and FNYEAQ. The CDR3 DNA sequence: TGTGCCAGCAGCTTGACTGCGGCTGGGGCCAACGTCCTGACTTTC. The encoded protein is CASSLTAAGANVLTF.

The chain employs TRBV6-5 and TRBJ2-1; 8 nucleotides line up with TRBD1. The CDR3 has 15 residues. Losses at the gene ends were 6 bases for V and 4 bases for J; bases not matched to a gene: 8. Per germline, CDR1 MNHEY and CDR2 SVGAGI. The CDR3 is CASREDRAQYNEQFF. The CDR3 DNA sequence: TGTGCCAGCAGAGAGGACAGGGCGCAGTACAATGAGCAGTTCTTC.

This chain uses TRBV3-1 (or the pseudogene TRBV3-2) with TRBJ1-5, with a tentative D call TRBD1 (5 bases). This CDR3 comprises 14 residues. Trimming shortened V by 5 bases and J by 6 bases, and 14 bases separated the two germline ends. Germline values: CDR1 LGHDT, CDR2 YNNKEL (reference sequence). CDR3 loop: CASSRGAGGQPQHF. CDR3 in DNA: TGTGCCAGCAGCAGGGGAGCGGGGGGTCAGCCCCAGCATTTT.

The genes are TRBV19 and TRBJ2-5; 8 nucleotides line up with TRBD2. CDR1 is LNHDA and CDR2 is SQIVND in the germline V gene (reference sequence). CDR3 length: 15 residues. V dropped 4 bases and J dropped 2; count of bases not matched to a gene: 6. The chain's CDR3 is CASSTVTSGQETQYF. The CDR3 coding sequence is TGTGCCAGTAGTACAGTAACTAGCGGACAAGAGACCCAGTACTTC.

The chain recombines TRBV5-6 with TRBJ2-7, with TRBD1 matching 9 bases. The V and J ends lost 3 bases and 2 bases, in that order; junction bases with no gene match: 6. The germline V gene encodes CDR1 SGHDT and CDR2 YYEEEE. The CDR3 length is 15 residues. The CDR3 DNA follows: TGTGCCAGCAGCTGGGGACAGGGTTCGGCCTACGAGCAGTACTTC. It encodes CASSWGQGSAYEQYF.

The chain recombines TRBV6-1 with TRBJ1-4; 7 bases line up with TRBD1. Trimming took 3 bases from V and 12 from J; bases not matched to a gene: 13. Germline values: CDR1 MNHNS, CDR2 SASEGT. The CDR3 length is 15 residues. CDR3 in DNA: TGTGCCAGCAGTGACCAGACAGGGCCGAGCGTCGAACTGTTTTTT. Encoded protein: CASSDQTGPSVELFF.

The genes are TRBV7-9 and TRBJ1-2; weak D call: TRBD1 (5 bases). The CDR3 length is 14 residues. V was clipped by 5 bases and J by 8 bases, with 18 bases between them. CDR1 and CDR2 (germline): SEHNR, FQNEAQ (reference sequence). The CDR3 nucleotides are TGTGCCAGCAGCCCCAACACCGGAGGGGCAGGCTACACCTTC. Its translation is CASSPNTGGAGYTF.

The rearrangement links TRBV3-1 (or the pseudogene TRBV3-2) to TRBJ2-5; 12 bases fit TRBD2. Germline assignment: CDR1 LGHDT and CDR2 YNNKEL (reference sequence). After removal of 0 bases from V and 1 base from J, the junction contained 6 bases not matched to a gene. This CDR3 is 18 amino acids long. The CDR3, as DNA: TGTGCCAGCAGCCAAGATTCAGGACTAGCGGGGCGCCAAGAGACCCAGTACTTC. Translating it yields CASSQDSGLAGRQETQYF.

The rearrangement uses TRBV3-1 (or the pseudogene TRBV3-2) and TRBJ1-2; D gene ambiguous. The CDR3 is made up of 15 amino acids. CDR1 and CDR2 from the germline V gene are LGHDT and YNNKEL (reference sequence). The V gene lost 1 base and the J gene lost 4 bases, with 13 bases spanning the gap. The CDR3 sequence is CASSQGGLAGYGYTF. In DNA, the CDR3 is TGTGCCAGCAGCCAAGGCGGGTTGGCGGGCTATGGCTACACCTTC.

The rearrangement uses TRBV13 and TRBJ2-5, with D tentatively TRBD1 (6 bases). The ends were cut back, 5 bases at V and 3 bases at J, with 13 bases in the middle. The CDR3 covers 14 residues. The germline V gene encodes CDR1 PRHDT and CDR2 FYEKMQ (reference sequence). Here the CDR3 reads CASSPLQGEETQYF. The CDR3 bases are TGTGCCAGCAGCCCCCTACAGGGAGAAGAGACCCAGTACTTC.

The V call is TRBV11-2, the J call TRBJ2-3, with TRBD2 identical over 9 bases. V shed 1 base, J shed 2 bases, and the junction held 10 bases outside the gene matches. Germline V gene data show CDR1 as SGHAT and CDR2 as FQNNGV. CDR3 length: 18 residues. Here the CDR3 reads CASSLVAGGQIPTDTQYF. The CDR3 DNA is TGTGCCAGCAGCTTAGTGGCGGGGGGGCAAATACCCACAGATACGCAGTATTTT.

The chain employs TRBV7-2 and TRBJ1-5, with TRBD1 matching 8 bases. The CDR3 spans 15 residues. V was pared by 5 bases and J by 4 bases, with 7 bases of the junction left unmatched. Germline CDR1 reads SGHTA; CDR2 reads FQGNSA. CDR3 region: CASSRDRGINQPQHF. DNA for the CDR3: TGTGCCAGCAGCCGCGACAGGGGTATAAATCAGCCCCAGCATTTT.

This clone was seen more than once but under ten times. The chain joins TRBV13 to TRBJ1-4, with 8 bases fitting TRBD1. This CDR3 is 15 amino acids long. Germline CDR1 and CDR2: PRHDT and FYEKMQ (reference sequence). J lost 8 bases, V lost 5 bases, and 10 bases had no gene match. This chain's CDR3 is CASSQRQGWREKLFF. In DNA, the CDR3 is TGTGCCAGCAGCCAAAGACAGGGGTGGAGGGAAAAACTGTTTTTT.

The chain has TRBV5-4 and TRBJ2-2, with TRBD2 matching 15 bases. This CDR3 contains 17 residues. Germline CDR1 is SGHNT and CDR2 is YYREEE (reference sequence). V gave up 4 bases and J gave up 7 bases; unmatched junction bases: 8. CDR3 sequence: CASSPRTSGGANGELFF. The CDR3 DNA sequence: TGTGCCAGCAGCCCTCGGACTAGCGGGGGGGCCAACGGGGAGCTGTTTTTT.

CDR3 region: CASSRGGAVGETQYF. CDR3 coding DNA: TGTGCCAGCAGCCGGGGCGGGGCGGTCGGAGAGACCCAGTACTTC. This chain connects TRBV7-3 to TRBJ2-5, with a tentative D call TRBD2 (6 bases). The V gene lost 5 bases and the J gene lost 4 bases, with 17 bases spanning the gap. Germline V gene lookup returns CDR1 SGHTA and CDR2 FQGTGA. This CDR3 comprises 15 residues.

The rearrangement joins TRBV6-6 to TRBJ2-7; 10 bases are a match to TRBD1. The CDR3 totals 14 residues. V was clipped by 6 bases and J by 3 bases; unmatched bases: 5. Germline CDR1 reads MNHNY; CDR2 reads SVGAGI (reference sequence). CDR3 residues: CASRPGTGDYEQYF. DNA of the CDR3: TGTGCCAGCAGGCCGGGGACAGGGGACTACGAGCAGTACTTC.

This rearrangement joins TRBV7-2 to TRBJ2-1; a weak D match, TRBD2 (6 bases). V lost 2 bases, J lost 9 bases, and 11 bases lay in between. The CDR3 covers 13 residues. CDR1 SGHTA and CDR2 FQGNSA come from the germline V gene. The CDR3 DNA is TGTGCCAGCAGCTTACGTGTCGGGGGTGAGCAGTTCTTC. This codes for CASSLRVGGEQFF.

The CDR3 reads CASSPDPRGQPQHF. CDR3 DNA sequence: TGTGCCAGCAGCCCAGATCCCCGGGGGCAGCCCCAGCATTTT. The V call is TRBV3-1 (or the pseudogene TRBV3-2), the J call TRBJ1-5, with D maybe TRBD1 (5 bases). This CDR3 spans 14 amino acids. The germline V and J ends were trimmed by 4 bases and 7 bases, with 14 bases remaining between them. Germline CDR1 is LGHDT and CDR2 is YNNKEL (reference sequence).

The genes are TRBV19 and TRBJ1-5; D unclear. Trimming took off 3 bases at V and 6 bases at J, with 18 bases between the two ends. Germline V lookup: CDR1 LNHDA, CDR2 SQIVND (reference sequence). The CDR3 covers 16 residues. The CDR3 bases are TGTGCCAGTAGTATGGGGAGGGAGGAGTATGGTCAGCCCCAGCATTTT. Amino acid sequence: CASSMGREEYGQPQHF.

V gene TRBV19 combines with J gene TRBJ2-3, with D possibly TRBD2 on 6 matching bases. Trimming removed 7 bases at V and 0 bases at J, with 17 bases between. This CDR3 region has 16 residues. The germline V gene encodes CDR1 LNHDA and CDR2 SQIVND (reference sequence). CDR3 sequence: CASIPRGRASTDTQYF. DNA for the CDR3: TGTGCCAGTATCCCCCGGGGGAGAGCTAGCACAGATACGCAGTATTTT.

This sequence joins TRBV4-2 and TRBJ2-3; D is possibly TRBD2 (6 bases). The CDR3 is 17 amino acids. The germline V and J ends were trimmed by 0 bases and 0 bases, with 13 bases remaining between them. CDR1 and CDR2 (germline): LGHNA, YNFKEQ. The CDR3 here is CASSQEGRGGSTDTQYF. CDR3 DNA sequence: TGTGCCAGCAGCCAAGAGGGACGTGGGGGGAGCACAGATACGCAGTATTTT.

This sequence joins TRBV5-4 and TRBJ1-5; D is undetermined. CDR1 and CDR2 from the germline V gene are SGHNT and YYREEE (reference sequence). Trimming shortened V by 4 bases and J by 5 bases, and 10 bases separated the two germline ends. The CDR3 sequence is 13 residues long. Here the CDR3 reads CASSPGEDQPQHF. CDR3 DNA sequence: TGTGCCAGCAGCCCCGGGGAGGATCAGCCCCAGCATTTT.